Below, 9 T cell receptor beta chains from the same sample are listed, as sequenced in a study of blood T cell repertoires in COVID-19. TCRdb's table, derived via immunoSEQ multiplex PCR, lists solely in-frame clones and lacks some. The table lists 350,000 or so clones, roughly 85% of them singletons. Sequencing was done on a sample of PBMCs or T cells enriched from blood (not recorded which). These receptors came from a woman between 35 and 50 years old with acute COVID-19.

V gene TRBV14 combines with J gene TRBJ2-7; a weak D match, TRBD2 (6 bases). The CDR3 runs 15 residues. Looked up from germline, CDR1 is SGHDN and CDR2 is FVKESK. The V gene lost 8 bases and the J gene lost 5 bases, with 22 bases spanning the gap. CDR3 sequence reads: CASPRGSGRSNEQYF. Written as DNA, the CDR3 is TGTGCCAGCCCCCGGGGGAGCGGAAGGTCCAACGAGCAGTACTTC.

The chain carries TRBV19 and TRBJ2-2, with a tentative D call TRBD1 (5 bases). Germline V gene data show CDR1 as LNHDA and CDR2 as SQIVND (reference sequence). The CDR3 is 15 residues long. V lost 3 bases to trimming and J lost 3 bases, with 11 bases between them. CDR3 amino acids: CASSMSRTYTGELFF. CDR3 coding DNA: TGTGCCAGTAGTATGTCGAGGACATACACCGGGGAGCTGTTTTTT.

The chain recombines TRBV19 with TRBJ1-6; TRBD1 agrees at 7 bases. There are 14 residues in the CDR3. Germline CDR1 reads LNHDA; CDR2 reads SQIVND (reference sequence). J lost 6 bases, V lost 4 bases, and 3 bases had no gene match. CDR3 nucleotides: TGTGCCAGTAGTACCGGGACAGCTAATTCACCCCTCCACTTT. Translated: CASSTGTANSPLHF. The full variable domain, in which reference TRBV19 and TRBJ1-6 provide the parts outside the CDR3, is DGGITQSPKYLFRKEGQNVTLSCEQNLNHDAMYWYRQDPGQGLRLIYYSQIVNDFQKGDIAEGYSVSREKKESFPLTVTSAQKNPTAFYLCASSTGTANSPLHFGNGTRLTVT.

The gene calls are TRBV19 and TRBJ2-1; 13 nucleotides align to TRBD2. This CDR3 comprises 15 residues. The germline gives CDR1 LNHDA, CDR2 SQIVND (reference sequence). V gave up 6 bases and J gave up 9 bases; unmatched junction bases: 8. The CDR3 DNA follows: TGTGCCAGTAGCCTTGGACTAGCGGGAGTAGGTGAGCAGTTCTTC. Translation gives CASSLGLAGVGEQFF.

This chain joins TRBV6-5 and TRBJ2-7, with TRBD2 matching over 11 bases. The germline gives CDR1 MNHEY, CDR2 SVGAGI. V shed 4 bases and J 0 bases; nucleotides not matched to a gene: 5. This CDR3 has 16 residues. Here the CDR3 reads CASSLGGLAASYEQYF. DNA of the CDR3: TGTGCCAGCAGTTTAGGGGGACTAGCGGCCTCCTACGAGCAGTACTTC.

The CDR3 region is CASSIDGGLGNIQYF. As DNA, the CDR3 is TGTGCCAGTAGCATCGACGGGGGGCTAGGTAACATTCAGTACTTC. This sequence joins TRBV19 and TRBJ2-4, with D possibly being TRBD2 (7 bases). The CDR3 consists of 15 residues. Germline CDR1 reads LNHDA; CDR2 reads SQIVND (reference sequence). Deletions cut 6 bases from V and 7 bases from J, with 19 bases between.

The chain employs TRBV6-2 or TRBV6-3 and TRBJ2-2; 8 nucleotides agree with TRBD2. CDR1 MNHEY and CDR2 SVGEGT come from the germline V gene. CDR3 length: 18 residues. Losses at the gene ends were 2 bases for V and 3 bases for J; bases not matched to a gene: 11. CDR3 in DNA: TGTGCCAGCAGTTACCCTACCCCGGGAGGGCGGTACACCGGGGAGCTGTTTTTT. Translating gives CASSYPTPGGRYTGELFF.

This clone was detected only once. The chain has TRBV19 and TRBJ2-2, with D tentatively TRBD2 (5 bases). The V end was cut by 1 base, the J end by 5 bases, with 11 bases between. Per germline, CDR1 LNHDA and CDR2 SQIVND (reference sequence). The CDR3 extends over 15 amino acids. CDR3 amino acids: CASSIAPPGTGELFF. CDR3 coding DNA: TGTGCCAGTAGTATAGCGCCCCCGGGGACCGGGGAGCTGTTTTTT. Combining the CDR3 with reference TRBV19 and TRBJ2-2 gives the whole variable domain DGGITQSPKYLFRKEGQNVTLSCEQNLNHDAMYWYRQDPGQGLRLIYYSQIVNDFQKGDIAEGYSVSREKKESFPLTVTSAQKNPTAFYLCASSIAPPGTGELFFGEGSRLTVL.

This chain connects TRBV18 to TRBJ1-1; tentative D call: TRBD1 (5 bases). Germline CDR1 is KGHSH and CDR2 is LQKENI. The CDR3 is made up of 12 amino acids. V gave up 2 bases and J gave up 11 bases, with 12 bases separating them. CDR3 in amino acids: CASSPIRDLAFF. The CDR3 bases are TGTGCCAGCTCACCAATCCGGGACTTGGCTTTCTTT.